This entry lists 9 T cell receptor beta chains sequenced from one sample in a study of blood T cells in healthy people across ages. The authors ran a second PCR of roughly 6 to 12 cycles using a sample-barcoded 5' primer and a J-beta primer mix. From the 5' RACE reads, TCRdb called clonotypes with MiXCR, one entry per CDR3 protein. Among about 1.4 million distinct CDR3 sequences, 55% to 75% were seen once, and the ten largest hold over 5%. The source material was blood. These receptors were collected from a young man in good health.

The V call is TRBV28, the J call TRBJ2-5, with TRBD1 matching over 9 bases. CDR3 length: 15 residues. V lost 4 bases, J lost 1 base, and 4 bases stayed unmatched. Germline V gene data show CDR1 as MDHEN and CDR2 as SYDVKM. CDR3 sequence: CASSSWDRAQETQYF. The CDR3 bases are TGTGCCAGCAGTTCCTGGGACAGGGCCCAAGAGACCCAGTACTTC.

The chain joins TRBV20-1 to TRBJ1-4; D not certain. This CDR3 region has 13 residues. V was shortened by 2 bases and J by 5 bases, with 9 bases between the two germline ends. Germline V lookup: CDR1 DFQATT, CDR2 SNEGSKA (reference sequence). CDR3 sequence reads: CSARSPPNEKLFF. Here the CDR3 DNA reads TGCAGTGCTAGATCTCCGCCCAATGAAAAACTGTTTTTT.

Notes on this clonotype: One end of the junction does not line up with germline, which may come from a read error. CDR3 sequence: CASRPGTAPPGSTDTQYF. The CDR3 nucleotides read TGTGCCAGCAGACCCGGGACAGCGCCTCCCGGAAGCACAGACACGCAGTATTTT. The V gene is TRBV6-1, the J gene TRBJ2-3, with TRBD1 identical over 7 bases. Germline CDR1 reads MNHNS; CDR2 reads SASEGT. This CDR3 spans 18 amino acids.

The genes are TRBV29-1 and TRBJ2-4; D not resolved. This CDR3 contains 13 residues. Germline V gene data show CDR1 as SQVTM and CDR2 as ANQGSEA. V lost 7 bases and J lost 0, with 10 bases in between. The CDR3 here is CSAETLAKNIQYF. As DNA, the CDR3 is TGCAGCGCCGAGACATTAGCCAAAAACATTCAGTACTTC.

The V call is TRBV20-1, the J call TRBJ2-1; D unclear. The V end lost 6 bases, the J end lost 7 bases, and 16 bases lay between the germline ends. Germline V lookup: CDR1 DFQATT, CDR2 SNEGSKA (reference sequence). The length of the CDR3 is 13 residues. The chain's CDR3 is CSAGTTVNNEQFF. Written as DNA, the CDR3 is TGCAGTGCGGGAACTACAGTTAATAATGAGCAGTTCTTC.

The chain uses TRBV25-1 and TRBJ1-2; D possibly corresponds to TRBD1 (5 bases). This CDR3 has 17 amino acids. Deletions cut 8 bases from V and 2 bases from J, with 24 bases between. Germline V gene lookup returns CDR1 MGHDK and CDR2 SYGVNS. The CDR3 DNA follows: TGTGCCAGCTCCCAATTCGGTCGGCAGGGAGTAAACTATGGCTACACCTTC. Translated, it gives CASSQFGRQGVNYGYTF.

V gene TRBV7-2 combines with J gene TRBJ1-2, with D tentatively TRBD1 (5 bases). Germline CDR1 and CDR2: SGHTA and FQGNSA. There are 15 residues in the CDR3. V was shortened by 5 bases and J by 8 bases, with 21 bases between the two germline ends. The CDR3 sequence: CASSHPQQGKRGYTF. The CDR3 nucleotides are TGTGCCAGCAGCCACCCGCAGCAGGGTAAAAGGGGCTACACCTTC.

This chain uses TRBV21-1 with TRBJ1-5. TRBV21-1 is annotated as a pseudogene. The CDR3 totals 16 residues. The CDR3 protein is CASSKGPSEIDQPQHF. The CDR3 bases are TGTGCCAGCAGCAAAGGCCCATCGGAAATAGATCAGCCCCAGCATTTT.

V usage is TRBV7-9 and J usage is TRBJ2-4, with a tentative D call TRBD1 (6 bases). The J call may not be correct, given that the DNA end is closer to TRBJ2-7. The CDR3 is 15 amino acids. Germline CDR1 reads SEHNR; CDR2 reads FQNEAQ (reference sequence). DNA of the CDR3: TGTGCCAGCAGCTTGAACAGGGCTTCACTCTACGAGCAGTACTTC. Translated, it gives CASSLNRASLYEQYF.